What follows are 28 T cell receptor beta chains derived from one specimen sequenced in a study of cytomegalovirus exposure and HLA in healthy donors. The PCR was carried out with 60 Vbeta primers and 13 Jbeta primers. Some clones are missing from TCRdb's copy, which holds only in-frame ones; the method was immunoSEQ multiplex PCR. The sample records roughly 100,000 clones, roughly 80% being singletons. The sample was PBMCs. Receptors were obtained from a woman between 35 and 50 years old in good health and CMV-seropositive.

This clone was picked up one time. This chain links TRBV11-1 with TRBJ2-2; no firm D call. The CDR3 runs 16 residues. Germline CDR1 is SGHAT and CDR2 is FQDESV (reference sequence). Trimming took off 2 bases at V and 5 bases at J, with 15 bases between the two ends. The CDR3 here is CASSLLVNINTGELFF. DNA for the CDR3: TGTGCCAGCAGCTTATTAGTGAATATTAATACCGGGGAGCTGTTTTTT.

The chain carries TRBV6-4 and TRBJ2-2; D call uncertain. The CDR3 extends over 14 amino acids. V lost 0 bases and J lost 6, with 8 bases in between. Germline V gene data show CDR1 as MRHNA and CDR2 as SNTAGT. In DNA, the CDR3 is TGTGCCAGCAGTGACTCGCCAGTCTCCGGGGAGCTGTTTTTT. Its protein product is CASSDSPVSGELFF.

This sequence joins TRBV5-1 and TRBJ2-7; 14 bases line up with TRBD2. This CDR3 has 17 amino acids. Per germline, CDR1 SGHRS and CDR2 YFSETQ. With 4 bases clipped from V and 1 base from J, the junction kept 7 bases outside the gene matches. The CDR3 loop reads CASSTGTSGRFSYEQYF. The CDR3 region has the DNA TGCGCCAGCAGCACAGGGACTAGCGGGAGATTTTCCTACGAGCAGTACTTC.

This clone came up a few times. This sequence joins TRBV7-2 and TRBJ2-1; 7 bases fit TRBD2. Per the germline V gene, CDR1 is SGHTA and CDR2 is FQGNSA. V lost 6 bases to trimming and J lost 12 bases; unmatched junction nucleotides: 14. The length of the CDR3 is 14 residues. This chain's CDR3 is CASSQDWTSRVQFF. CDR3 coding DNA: TGTGCCAGCAGTCAAGACTGGACTAGTCGTGTGCAGTTCTTC.

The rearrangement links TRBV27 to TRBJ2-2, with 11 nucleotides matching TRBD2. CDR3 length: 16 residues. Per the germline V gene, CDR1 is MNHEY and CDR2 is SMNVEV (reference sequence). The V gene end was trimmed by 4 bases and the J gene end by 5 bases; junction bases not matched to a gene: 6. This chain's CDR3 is CASSSATSGVTGELFF. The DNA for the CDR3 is TGTGCCAGCAGTTCAGCGACTAGCGGGGTTACCGGGGAGCTGTTTTTT.

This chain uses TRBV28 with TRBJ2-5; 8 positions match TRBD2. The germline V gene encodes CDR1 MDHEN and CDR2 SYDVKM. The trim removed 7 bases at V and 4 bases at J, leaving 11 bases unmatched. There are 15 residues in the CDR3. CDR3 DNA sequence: TGTGCCAGCACCGGGAGGGTCCCGAGAGGAGAGACCCAGTACTTC. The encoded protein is CASTGRVPRGETQYF.

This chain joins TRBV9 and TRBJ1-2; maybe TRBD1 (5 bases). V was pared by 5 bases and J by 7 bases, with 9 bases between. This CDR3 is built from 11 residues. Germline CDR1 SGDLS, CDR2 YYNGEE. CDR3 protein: CASRGQGGYTF. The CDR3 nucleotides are TGTGCCAGCAGGGGGCAGGGTGGCTACACCTTC.

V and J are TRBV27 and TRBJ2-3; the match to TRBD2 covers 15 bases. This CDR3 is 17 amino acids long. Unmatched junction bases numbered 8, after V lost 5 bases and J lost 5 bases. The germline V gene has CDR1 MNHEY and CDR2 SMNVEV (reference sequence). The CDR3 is CASSPPGLAGGGDTQYF. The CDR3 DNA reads TGTGCCAGCAGTCCCCCCGGACTAGCGGGGGGGGGAGATACGCAGTATTTT.

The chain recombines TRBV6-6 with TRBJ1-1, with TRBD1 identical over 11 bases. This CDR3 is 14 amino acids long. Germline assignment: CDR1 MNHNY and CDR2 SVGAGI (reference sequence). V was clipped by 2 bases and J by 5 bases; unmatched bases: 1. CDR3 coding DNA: TGTGCCAGCAGTTACGGGACAGGGGGTACTGAAGCTTTCTTT. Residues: CASSYGTGGTEAFF.

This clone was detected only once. CDR3 loop: CASSLPGQGGNTEAFF. The CDR3 DNA reads TGTGCCAGCAGCTTACCCGGACAGGGTGGGAACACTGAAGCTTTCTTT. This rearrangement joins TRBV7-6 to TRBJ1-1; 8 nucleotides agree with TRBD1. V lost 2 bases and J lost 1; bases outside the gene matches: 6. The germline V gene has CDR1 SGHVS and CDR2 FNYEAQ. The CDR3 has 16 amino acids.

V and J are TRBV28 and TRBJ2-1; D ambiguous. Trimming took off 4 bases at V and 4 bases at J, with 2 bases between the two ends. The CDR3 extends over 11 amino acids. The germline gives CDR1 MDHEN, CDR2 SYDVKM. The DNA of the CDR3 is TGTGCCAGCAGTTCATACAATGAGCAGTTCTTC. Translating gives CASSSYNEQFF.

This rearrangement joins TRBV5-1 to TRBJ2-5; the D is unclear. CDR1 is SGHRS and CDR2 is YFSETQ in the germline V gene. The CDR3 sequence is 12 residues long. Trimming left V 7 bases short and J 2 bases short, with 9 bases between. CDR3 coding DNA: TGCGCCAGCCAAAGACAACAAGAGACCCAGTACTTC. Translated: CASQRQQETQYF.

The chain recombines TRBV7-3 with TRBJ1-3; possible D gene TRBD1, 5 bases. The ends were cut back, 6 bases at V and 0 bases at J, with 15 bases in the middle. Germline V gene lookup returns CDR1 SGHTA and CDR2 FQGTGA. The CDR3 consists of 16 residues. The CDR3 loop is CASSIDRPFSGNTIYF. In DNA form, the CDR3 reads TGTGCCAGCAGTATCGACAGACCTTTCTCTGGAAACACCATATATTTT.

CDR3: CASSLVTGDPDGYTF. The CDR3 DNA reads TGTGCCAGCAGCTTGGTGACAGGGGATCCGGATGGCTACACCTTC. J is TRBJ1-2 and V is TRBV7-2, with 8 bases that match TRBD1. V lost 3 bases to trimming and J lost 6 bases; unmatched junction nucleotides: 9. The CDR3 is made up of 15 amino acids. Germline CDR1 is SGHTA and CDR2 is FQGNSA.

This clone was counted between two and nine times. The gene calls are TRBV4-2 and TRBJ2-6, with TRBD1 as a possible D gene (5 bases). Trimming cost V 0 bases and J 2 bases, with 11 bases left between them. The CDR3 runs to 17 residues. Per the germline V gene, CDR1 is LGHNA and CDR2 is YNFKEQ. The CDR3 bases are TGTGCCAGCAGCCAAGATCCCAGGGAAGCTGGGGCCAACGTCCTGACTTTC. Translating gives CASSQDPREAGANVLTF.

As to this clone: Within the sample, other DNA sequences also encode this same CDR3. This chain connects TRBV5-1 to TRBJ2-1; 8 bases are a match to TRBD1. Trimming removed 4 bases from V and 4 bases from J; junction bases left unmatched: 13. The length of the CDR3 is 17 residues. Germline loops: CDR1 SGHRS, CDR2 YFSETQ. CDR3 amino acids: CASSLTRQGSYYNEQFF. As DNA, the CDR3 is TGCGCCAGCAGCCTGACCAGACAGGGGAGCTATTACAATGAGCAGTTCTTC. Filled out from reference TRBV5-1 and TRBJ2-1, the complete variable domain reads KAGVTQTPRYLIKTRGQQVTLSCSPISGHRSVSWYQQTPGQGLQFLFEYFSETQRNKGNFPGRFSGRQFSNSRSEMNVSTLELGDSALYLCASSLTRQGSYYNEQFFGPGTRLTVL.

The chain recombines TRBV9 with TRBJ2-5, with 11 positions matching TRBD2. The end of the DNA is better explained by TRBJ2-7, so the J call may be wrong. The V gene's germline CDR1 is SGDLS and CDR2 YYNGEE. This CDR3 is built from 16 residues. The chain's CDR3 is CASSVESSGGTYEQYF. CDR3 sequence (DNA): TGTGCCAGCAGCGTAGAATCTAGCGGGGGGACCTACGAGCAGTACTTC.

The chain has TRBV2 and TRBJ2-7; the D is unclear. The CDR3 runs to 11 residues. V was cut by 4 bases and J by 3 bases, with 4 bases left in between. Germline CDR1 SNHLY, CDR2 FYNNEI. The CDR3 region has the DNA TGTGCCAGCAGTGCCTACTACGAGCAGTACTTC. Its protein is CASSAYYEQYF.

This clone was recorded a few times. CDR3 in DNA: TGTGCCAGCAGTTTTGTGCGGGGGACCTCTGGAAACACCATATATTTT. This encodes CASSFVRGTSGNTIYF. The chain couples TRBV28 to TRBJ1-3; D may be TRBD1 (5 bases). Looked up from germline, CDR1 is MDHEN and CDR2 is SYDVKM. Trimming removed 3 bases from V and 0 bases from J, with 12 bases in between. The CDR3 consists of 16 residues. The variable domain in full, with the rest retrieved from reference TRBV28 and TRBJ1-3, is DVKVTQSSRYLVKRTGEKVFLECVQDMDHENMFWYRQDPGLGLRLIYFSYDVKMKEKGDIPEGYSVSREKKERFSLILESASTNQTSMYLCASSFVRGTSGNTIYFGEGSWLTVV.

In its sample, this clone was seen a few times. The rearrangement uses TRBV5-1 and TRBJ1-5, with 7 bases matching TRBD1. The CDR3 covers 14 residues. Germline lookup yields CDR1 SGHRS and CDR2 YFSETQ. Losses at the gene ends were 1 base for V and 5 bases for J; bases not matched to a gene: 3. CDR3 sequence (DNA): TGCGCCAGCAGCTTGAATGGACAGGATCAGCCCCAGCATTTT. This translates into CASSLNGQDQPQHF.

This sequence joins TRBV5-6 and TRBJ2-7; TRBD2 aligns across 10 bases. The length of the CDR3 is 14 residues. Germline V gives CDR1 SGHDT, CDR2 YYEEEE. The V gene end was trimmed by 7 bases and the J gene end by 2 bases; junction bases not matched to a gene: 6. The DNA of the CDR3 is TGTGCCAGCCATAATAGCGGGGGGACCTACGAGCAGTACTTC. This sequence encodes CASHNSGGTYEQYF.

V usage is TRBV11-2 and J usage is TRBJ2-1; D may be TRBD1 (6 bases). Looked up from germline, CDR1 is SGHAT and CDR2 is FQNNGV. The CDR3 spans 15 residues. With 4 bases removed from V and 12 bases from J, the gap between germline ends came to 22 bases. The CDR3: CASSSLGGAAMWQFF. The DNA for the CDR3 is TGTGCCAGCAGCTCCCTAGGGGGAGCGGCAATGTGGCAGTTCTTC.

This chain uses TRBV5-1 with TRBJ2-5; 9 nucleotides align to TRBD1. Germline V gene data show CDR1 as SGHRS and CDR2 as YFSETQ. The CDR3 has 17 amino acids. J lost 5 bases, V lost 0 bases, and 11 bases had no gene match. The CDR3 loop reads CASSLAVGGQGQETQYF. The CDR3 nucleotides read TGCGCCAGCAGCTTGGCGGTGGGGGGACAGGGTCAGGAGACCCAGTACTTC.

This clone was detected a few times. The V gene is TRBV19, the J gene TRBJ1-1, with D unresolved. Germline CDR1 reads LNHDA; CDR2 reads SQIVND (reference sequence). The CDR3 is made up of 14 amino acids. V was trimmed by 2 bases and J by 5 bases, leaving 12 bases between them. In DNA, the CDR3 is TGTGCCAGTAGTATAATCCCTGGCGGGACTGAAGCTTTCTTT. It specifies CASSIIPGGTEAFF.

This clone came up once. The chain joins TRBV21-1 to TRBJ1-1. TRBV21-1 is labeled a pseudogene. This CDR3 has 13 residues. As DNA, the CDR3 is TGTGCCATCAAGTGCAAGAGCGGGACTGAAGCTTTCTTT. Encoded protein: CAIKCKSGTEAFF.

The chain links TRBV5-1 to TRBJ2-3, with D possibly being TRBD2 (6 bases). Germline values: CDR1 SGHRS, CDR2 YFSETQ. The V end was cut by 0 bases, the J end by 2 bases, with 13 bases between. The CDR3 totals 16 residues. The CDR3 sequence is CASSLEAGSHTDTQYF. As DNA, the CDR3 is TGCGCCAGCAGCTTGGAGGCGGGATCCCACACAGATACGCAGTATTTT.

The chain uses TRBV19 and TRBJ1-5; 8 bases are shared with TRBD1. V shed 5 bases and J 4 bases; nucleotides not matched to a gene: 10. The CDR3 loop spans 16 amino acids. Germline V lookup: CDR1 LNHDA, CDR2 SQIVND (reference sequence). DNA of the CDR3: TGTGCCAGTAGTCCGGACAGGGCTCTGGGGAATCAGCCCCAGCATTTT. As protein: CASSPDRALGNQPQHF.

The CDR3 DNA sequence: TGCGCCAGCAGCCAACCCAGACAGGGAGGCAATCAGCCCCAGCATTTT. It specifies CASSQPRQGGNQPQHF. This sequence joins TRBV4-1 and TRBJ1-5, with TRBD1 identical over 7 bases. In germline, CDR1 is MGHRA, CDR2 YSYEKL. J gave up 2 bases and V 2 bases, and 6 bases lay outside the gene matches. The CDR3 covers 16 residues.